This T cell receptor (beta chain) was sequenced during a study of circulating CD8 cells and anti-PD-1 response in melanoma. Study-wide findings and caveats: At M1, fewer than 8% of TRB clonotypes appeared in multiple subsets. Some patients were treatment-naive; others were previously treated.

Sorting of live CD3+CD8+TCRalphabeta+ cells by PD-1 and/or TIGIT gave four subsets. To note about this clonotype: The antigen is unknown. A much larger clone sits a single nucleotide away, making a read error possible.

This CDR3 region has 18 residues. Looked up from germline, CDR1 is LNHDA and CDR2 is SQIVND (reference sequence). Trimming cost V 3 bases and J 0 bases; bases outside gene matches: 11. Each library started from 15 ng of total RNA using the QIAseq Immune Repertoire TCR panel. TCRdb called the reads again in MiXCR, with one record for every CDR3 protein. The repertoire holds about 470 distinct CDR3 sequences, with 9.5% to 13% as singletons. This chain links TRBV19 with TRBJ2-3; 8 positions match TRBD1. The starting material was CD8+ T cells from PBMCs, obtained at baseline or after one month of anti-PD-1 therapy (not recorded which). The source of this sequence is a human donor with melanoma. The CDR3: CASSIFGGTGSSTDTQYF. In DNA form, the CDR3 reads TGTGCCAGTAGTATTTTCGGCGGGACAGGCTCTAGCACAGATACGCAGTATTTT.